Listed below are T cell receptor beta chains from one sample, sequenced in a study of response to subunit inactivated influenza vaccine. In TCRdb, the RT-PCR reads were re-called with MiXCR into one record per CDR3 protein. The table lists roughly 500,000 distinct CDR3 sequences, 20% to 25% of them singletons. The data also belong to a second study, concerning T cells expressing NK-cell markers.

Source: CD4+ T cells sorted from PBMCs, taken approximately 12 days after vaccination. These receptors were collected from a man aged 45-65 years who received an inactivated influenza vaccine. Each CDR3 is given with its conserved first and last residue. D genes are given only for firm matches. Not all rows give a size; the values are once, few, many and, for expanded clones, a class.

D gene	clone size	V gene	J gene	CDR3 protein	CDR3 DNA
TRBD2	-	TRBV20-1	TRBJ2-3	CSAQGLARLLGLSTDTQYF	TGCAGTGCTCAGGGACTAGCGAGGCTCCTAGGGTTGAGCACAGATACGCAGTATTTT
-	few	TRBV5-6	TRBJ1-5	CASSLAGGYNQPQHF	TGTGCCAGCAGCTTGGCGGGGGGCTACAATCAGCCCCAGCATTTT
-	few	TRBV7-9	TRBJ2-1	CASSLAGRGHNEQFF	TGTGCCAGCAGCTTAGCTGGTCGGGGCCACAATGAGCAGTTCTTC
-	few	TRBV27	TRBJ2-2	CASRLGTGTGELFF	TGTGCCAGCAGACTTGGGACTGGGACCGGGGAGCTGTTTTTT
TRBD1	few	TRBV20-1	TRBJ1-5	CSARDRDRGNQPQHF	TGCAGTGCTAGAGACCGGGACAGGGGTAATCAGCCCCAGCATTTT
-	few	TRBV5-1	TRBJ2-1	CASGGAESSYNEQFF	TGCGCCAGCGGAGGTGCGGAGAGCTCCTACAATGAGCAGTTCTTC
TRBD1	few	TRBV6-1	TRBJ2-7	CASSRGQGASEQYF	TGTGCCAGCAGTAGGGGACAGGGGGCCTCCGAGCAGTACTTC
-	-	TRBV7-2	TRBJ2-2	CASSLNQGPGTLFF	TGTGCCAGCAGCCTCAACCAGGGCCCCGGGACACTGTTTTTT
-	-	TRBV5-6	TRBJ2-5	CASSAWTNQETQYF	TGTGCCAGCAGCGCATGGACTAACCAAGAGACCCAGTACTTC
TRBD1	few	TRBV28	TRBJ2-7	CATRGQGVYEQYF	TGTGCCACGAGGGGACAGGGCGTTTACGAGCAGTACTTC
-	many	TRBV20-1	TRBJ2-5	CSARALRQETQYF	TGCAGTGCTAGGGCCTTGAGGCAAGAGACCCAGTACTTC
-	-	TRBV28	TRBJ2-3	CASSLRGGRRDTDTQYF	TGTGCCAGCAGCTTGCGAGGGGGGCGGCGGGACACAGATACGCAGTATTTT
-	few	TRBV14	TRBJ2-5	CASSRRPGPQETQYF	TGTGCCAGCAGCCGCCGTCCGGGCCCGCAAGAGACCCAGTACTTC
-	many	TRBV12-3/TRBV12-4	TRBJ1-1	CASRSNQGLNTEAFF	TGTGCCAGCAGATCCAACCAGGGTTTGAACACTGAAGCTTTCTTT
TRBD1	once	TRBV20-1	TRBJ2-1	CSARSAGTGHNEQFF	TGCAGTGCTCGATCAGCCGGGACAGGGCACAATGAGCAGTTCTTC